One and the same sample provided the 13 T cell receptor beta chains below, sequenced in a study of high-grade serous ovarian cancer treatment subgroups (TCRdb year 2021). Tumor samples were obtained before definitive surgery or chemotherapy. Library construction relied on the immunoSEQ multiplex PCR assay. In its TCRdb copy, this immuneACCESS table keeps in-frame sequences only and misses some clones. Where compared with another copy, unresolved V genes explain less than half of these, and the others have no known cause. This sample is represented by approximately 6,000 clones; around 75% of them were singletons. The ten largest clonotypes hold roughly a tenth of the sample. The sequenced material came from tumor tissue. Receptors originate from a human donor with high-grade serous ovarian cancer.

The chain combines TRBV2 with TRBJ2-2, with D possibly TRBD2 on 5 matching bases. Trimming cost V 6 bases and J 6 bases, with 11 bases left between them. The CDR3 has 13 amino acids. CDR1 and CDR2 (germline): SNHLY, FYNNEI. CDR3 nucleotides: TGTGCCAGCAGCCCCCGAGGGTCCGGGGAGCTGTTTTTT. It translates to CASSPRGSGELFF.

This chain's CDR3 is CASSGDTNPPYEQYF. CDR3 nucleotide sequence: TGTGCCAGCAGTGGGGACACCAACCCCCCCTACGAGCAGTACTTC. The rearrangement uses TRBV2 and TRBJ2-7; possibly TRBD1 for D (6 bases). The CDR3 runs 15 residues. Trimming took 4 bases from V and 2 from J, leaving 15 bases between them. Germline V gene lookup returns CDR1 SNHLY and CDR2 FYNNEI.

V usage is TRBV10-3 and J usage is TRBJ1-6; 7 bases line up with TRBD1. The length of the CDR3 is 15 residues. CDR1 and CDR2 from the germline V gene are ENHRY and SYGVKD. Trimming at V came to 0 bases and at J to 8 bases, leaving 4 bases not matched to a gene. This CDR3 reads CAISESPGGYSPLHF. DNA for the CDR3: TGTGCCATCAGTGAGTCCCCAGGGGGGTATTCACCCCTCCACTTT.

The sample holds one count of this clone. V and J are TRBV14 and TRBJ2-5; 9 bases fit TRBD1. This CDR3 region has 15 residues. Germline loops: CDR1 SGHDN, CDR2 FVKESK. V trimming: 4 bases; J trimming: 5 bases; junction bases outside the gene matches: 8. CDR3 DNA: TGTGCCAGCAGCCCACAGGGGGCATGGTTGGAGACCCAGTACTTC. The encoded protein is CASSPQGAWLETQYF.

The count of this clone is one. The sample holds other DNA sequences that translate to the same CDR3. This chain uses TRBV28 with TRBJ2-1; 7 bases are shared with TRBD2. Germline V lookup: CDR1 MDHEN, CDR2 SYDVKM. With 3 bases clipped from V and 0 bases from J, the junction kept 2 bases outside the gene matches. The CDR3 runs 15 residues. The chain's CDR3 is CASSFGGSSYNEQFF. CDR3 DNA: TGTGCCAGCAGTTTTGGCGGGAGCTCCTACAATGAGCAGTTCTTC.

The table lists this clone with a few counts. The V and J genes are TRBV30 and TRBJ1-1; tentatively, D is TRBD1 (5 bases). Trimming pared 3 bases from V and 1 base from J, leaving 6 bases between. The CDR3 length is 12 residues. Germline CDR1 is GTSNPN and CDR2 is SVGIG (reference sequence). CDR3 coding DNA: TGTGCCTGGAGAGGGGAGAACACTGAAGCTTTCTTT. It codes for CAWRGENTEAFF.

As DNA, the CDR3 is TGCAGCGTCGATAGCGGGAACACCGGGGAGCTGTTTTTT. Translated, it gives CSVDSGNTGELFF. V usage is TRBV29-1 and J usage is TRBJ2-2; a possible D gene is TRBD2 (6 bases). Germline assignment: CDR1 SQVTM and CDR2 ANQGSEA. The CDR3 contains 13 residues. Between the trimmed V and J ends, which lost 6 bases and 1 base, there was a span of 9 bases.

The rearrangement uses TRBV29-1 and TRBJ2-5; D is possibly TRBD1 (5 bases). Germline CDR1 and CDR2: SQVTM and ANQGSEA. The length of the CDR3 is 13 residues. V lost 5 bases and J 1 base, leaving 11 bases between the germline ends. The CDR3 here is CSVPETVQETQYF. CDR3 nucleotides: TGCAGCGTTCCTGAGACAGTCCAAGAGACCCAGTACTTC.

The chain combines TRBV4-2 with TRBJ1-2; D remains ambiguous. This CDR3 is 14 amino acids long. Germline lookup yields CDR1 LGHNA and CDR2 YNFKEQ. The germline V and J ends were trimmed by 0 bases and 6 bases, with 11 bases remaining between them. The CDR3 coding sequence is TGTGCCAGCAGCCAAGATCGGCCAGGCGATGGCTACACCTTC. As protein: CASSQDRPGDGYTF.

This clone was counted between two and nine times. The chain couples TRBV11-2 to TRBJ2-7; TRBD1 matches 9 bases. The germline CDR1 and CDR2 sequences are SGHAT and FQNNGV. The V gene end was trimmed by 5 bases and the J gene end by 0 bases; junction bases not matched to a gene: 8. There are 16 residues in the CDR3. CDR3 region: CASSPGQGRGSYEQYF. CDR3 DNA sequence: TGTGCCAGCAGCCCCGGACAGGGGAGGGGCTCCTACGAGCAGTACTTC.

The chain employs TRBV6-4 and TRBJ1-1; D unclear. The CDR3 has 15 residues. The germline gives CDR1 MRHNA, CDR2 SNTAGT. The ends were cut back, 5 bases at V and 1 base at J, with 14 bases in the middle. The CDR3 reads CASSIRSGSNTEAFF. CDR3 coding DNA: TGTGCCAGCAGTATCCGATCAGGATCGAACACTGAAGCTTTCTTT.

The chain uses TRBV30 and TRBJ1-4; D call uncertain. Germline assignment: CDR1 GTSNPN and CDR2 SVGIG (reference sequence). This CDR3 has 14 amino acids. V lost 3 bases and J lost 6, with 14 bases in between. The CDR3 protein is CAWSLGFNDEKLFF. DNA of the CDR3: TGTGCCTGGAGCCTCGGCTTCAATGATGAAAAACTGTTTTTT.

This clone turned up a few times. The chain recombines TRBV28 with TRBJ1-1; D might be TRBD1 (6 bases). Germline loops: CDR1 MDHEN, CDR2 SYDVKM. The CDR3 runs 15 residues. V was clipped by 7 bases and J by 0 bases, with 15 bases between them. Here the CDR3 reads CASTSTGHMNTEAFF. CDR3 in DNA: TGTGCCAGCACGTCAACGGGACATATGAACACTGAAGCTTTCTTT.